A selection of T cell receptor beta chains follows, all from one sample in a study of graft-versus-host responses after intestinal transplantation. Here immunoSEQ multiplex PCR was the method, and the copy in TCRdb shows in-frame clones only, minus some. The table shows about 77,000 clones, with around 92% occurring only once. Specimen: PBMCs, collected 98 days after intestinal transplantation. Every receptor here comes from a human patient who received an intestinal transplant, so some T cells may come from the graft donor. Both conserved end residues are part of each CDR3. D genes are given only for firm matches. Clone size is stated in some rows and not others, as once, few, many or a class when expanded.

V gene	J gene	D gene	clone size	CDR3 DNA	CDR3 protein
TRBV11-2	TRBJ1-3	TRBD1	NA	TGTGCCAGCAGCTCCATTGGGGGACAGGGGCCGCGCTCTGGAAACACCATATATTTT	CASSSIGGQGPRSGNTIYF
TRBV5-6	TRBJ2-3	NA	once	TGTGCCAGCAGCTTGATGGGAAGGGATACGCAGTATTTT	CASSLMGRDTQYF
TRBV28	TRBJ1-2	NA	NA	TGTGCCAGCAGGAGGGATGGCTACACCTTC	CASRRDGYTF
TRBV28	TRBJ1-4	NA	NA	TGTGCCAGCTCGACAGGACCCAATGAAAAACTGTTTTTT	CASSTGPNEKLFF
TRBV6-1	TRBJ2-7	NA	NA	TGTGCCAGCAGTCCCTCCTACGAGCAGTACTTC	CASSPSYEQYF
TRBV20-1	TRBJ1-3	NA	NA	TGCAGTGCCCAACCTGGAAACACCATATATTTT	CSAQPGNTIYF
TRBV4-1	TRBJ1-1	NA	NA	TGCGCCAGCAGCCAAGCGGCCAGGGAACAGTCGACTGAAGCTTTCTTT	CASSQAAREQSTEAFF
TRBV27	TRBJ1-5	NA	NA	TGTGCCAGCAGTTCCGGGTTTAATCAGCCCCAGCATTTT	CASSSGFNQPQHF
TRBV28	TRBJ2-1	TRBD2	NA	TGTGCCAGCAGTACGCCGACTAGCGGGAGGGCCAATGAGCAGTTCTTC	CASSTPTSGRANEQFF
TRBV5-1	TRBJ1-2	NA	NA	TGCGCCAGCAGCTCAAGAGGACCCTTGGATGGCTACACCTTC	CASSSRGPLDGYTF
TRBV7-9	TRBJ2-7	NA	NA	TGTGCCAGCAGCTTAGCGGAAAGCTACGAGCAGTACTTC	CASSLAESYEQYF
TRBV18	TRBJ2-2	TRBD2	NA	TGTGCCAGCCACTCCACGTCTAGCGGGAGGGCGAACACCGGGGAGCTGTTTTTT	CASHSTSSGRANTGELFF
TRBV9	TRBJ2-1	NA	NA	TGTGCCAGCAGCGTAGGAGGGAGAGTCGATGAGCAGTTCTTC	CASSVGGRVDEQFF
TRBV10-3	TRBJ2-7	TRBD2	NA	TGTGCCATCAGTGTGGCTAGCGGGAGTCCTTCCTACGAGCAGTACTTC	CAISVASGSPSYEQYF
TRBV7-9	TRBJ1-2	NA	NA	TGTGCCAGCAGCTTAGAGGGTGGCTACACCTTC	CASSLEGGYTF
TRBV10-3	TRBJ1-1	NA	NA	TGTGCCATCAGTGACAGGGACACTGAAGCTTTCTTT	CAISDRDTEAFF
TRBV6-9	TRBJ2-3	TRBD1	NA	TGTGCCAGCAGGAGCCAGGGGGCGTGGACAGATACGCAGTATTTT	CASRSQGAWTDTQYF
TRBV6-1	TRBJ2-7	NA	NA	TGTGCCAGCAGCCAAACCCCCGACAAGATCTACGAGCAGTACTTC	CASSQTPDKIYEQYF
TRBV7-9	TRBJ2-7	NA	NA	TGTGCCAGCGGCCCCCAGGTCTACGAGCAGTACTTC	CASGPQVYEQYF
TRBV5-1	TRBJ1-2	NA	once	TGCGCCAGCAGCTTGGGTGACAGGTATAACTATGGCTACACCTTC	CASSLGDRYNYGYTF
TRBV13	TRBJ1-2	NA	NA	TGTGCCAGCAGCCCCCAGGGTTTCTATGGCTACACCTTC	CASSPQGFYGYTF
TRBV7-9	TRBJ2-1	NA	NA	TGTGCCAGCAGCGACGGACTCGGGGGCGCAACCTACAATGAGCAGTTCTTC	CASSDGLGGATYNEQFF
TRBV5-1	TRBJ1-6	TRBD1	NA	TGCGCCAGCAGCGTATACGAACAGGGGGAAGGATCACCCCTCCACTTT	CASSVYEQGEGSPLHF